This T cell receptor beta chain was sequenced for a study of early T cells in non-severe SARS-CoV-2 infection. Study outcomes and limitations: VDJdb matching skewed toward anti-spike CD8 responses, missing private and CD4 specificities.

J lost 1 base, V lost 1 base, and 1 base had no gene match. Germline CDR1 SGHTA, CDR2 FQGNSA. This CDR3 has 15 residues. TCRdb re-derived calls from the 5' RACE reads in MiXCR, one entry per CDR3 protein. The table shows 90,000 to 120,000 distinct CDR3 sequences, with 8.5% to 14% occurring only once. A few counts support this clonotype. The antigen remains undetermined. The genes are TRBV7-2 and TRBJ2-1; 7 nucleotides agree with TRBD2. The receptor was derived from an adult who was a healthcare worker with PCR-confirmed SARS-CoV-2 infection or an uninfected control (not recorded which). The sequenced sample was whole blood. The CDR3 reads CASSLGAGSYNEQFF. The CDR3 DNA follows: TGTGCCAGCAGCTTAGGAGCGGGATCCTACAATGAGCAGTTCTTC.